This TCR beta chain stems from a study of cytomegalovirus exposure and HLA in healthy donors. Study summary: Early released data comprised around 80 million unique TCRs from HLA-typed donors.

A note on this clone: Antigen: not known.

Study-wide points: Analyzed later, most CMV-associated TCR beta chains appeared HLA-restricted. A later analysis associated some 16,000 TCR beta sequences with HLA alleles at a 0.05 false discovery rate. Per a prior analysis, the majority of TCR beta V segments were productive roughly 87% or roughly 30% of the time.

There are 15 residues in the CDR3. Use of 60 Vbeta and 13 Jbeta primers characterized the PCR. Clones were sequenced by immunoSEQ multiplex PCR, and TCRdb holds only the in-frame ones, with some missing. Of about 130,000 clones in the sample, around 72% were seen once. The genes are TRBV21-1 and TRBJ2-7; no DNA check was done on the table's D call, TRBD2. TRBV21-1 is annotated as a pseudogene. The material sequenced was PBMCs. This clonotype was sampled from a man in his late teens or twenties in good health and CMV-seropositive. In DNA form, the CDR3 reads TGTGCCAGCAGCAAAGAGGAGACTAGCGCCTACGAGCAGTACTTC. Amino acid sequence: CASSKEETSAYEQYF.